The 10 T cell receptor beta chains reported below all come from one sample, sequenced in a study of T-cell memory formation after mild COVID-19. TCRdb itself ran the 5' RACE reads through MiXCR, one entry per CDR3 protein. The sample comprises some 290,000 distinct CDR3 sequences, about 16% of which are singletons, and roughly 25% rests with the top ten. Sequencing used PBMCs or a T cell subset sorted from them (not recorded which). The origin of the receptors is a man aged 18 to 30 who had mild COVID-19 (a few samples of this study predate the infection). Cell type and time point are not known.

Only a few counts were recorded for this clonotype. The chain combines TRBV7-9 with TRBJ1-4; TRBD1 matches at 9 bases. Trimming took 4 bases from V and 11 from J; bases not matched to a gene: 8. The germline V gene encodes CDR1 SEHNR and CDR2 FQNEAQ (reference sequence). The CDR3 covers 14 residues. CDR3 protein: CASSYRDRVDKLFF. The CDR3 DNA reads as TGTGCCAGCAGCTACAGGGACAGGGTAGACAAACTGTTTTTT.

In this sample, this clonotype turned up a few times. The chain combines TRBV6-6 with TRBJ2-3; D is ambiguous. The germline V and J ends were trimmed by 8 bases and 5 bases, with 20 bases remaining between them. Germline CDR1 and CDR2: MNHNY and SVGAGI (reference sequence). This CDR3 is 15 amino acids long. The CDR3 DNA reads as TGTGCCAGCCTTTCACAGCCGCGCACACAAGATACGCAGTATTTT. This gives the protein CASLSQPRTQDTQYF.

The chain links TRBV3-1 to TRBJ2-5; TRBD1 agrees at 9 bases. V dropped 4 bases and J dropped 2; count of bases not matched to a gene: 5. CDR1 is LGHDT, CDR2 YNNKEL, per germline (reference sequence). This CDR3 spans 15 amino acids. DNA of the CDR3: TGTGCCAGCAGCCGGGGACAGGGCGTTCAAGAGACCCAGTACTTC. Protein sequence: CASSRGQGVQETQYF.

In its sample, this clonotype was seen a few times. The CDR3 does not end in the conserved phenylalanine or tryptophan, so this is likely a read error. It is unclear where the CDR3 begins or ends on the DNA, so no DNA is shown, and the CDR3 is as TCRdb lists it. The chain carries TRBV13 and TRBJ2-7; TRBD1 was called by the table and not checked on the DNA. Germline V lookup: CDR1 PRHDT, CDR2 FYEKMQ (reference sequence). The CDR3 comprises 11 residues, both ends counted. CDR3 amino acids: CASSFGDRVAI.

The chain has TRBV27 and TRBJ2-3, with a tentative D call TRBD2 (5 bases). Germline assignment: CDR1 MNHEY and CDR2 SMNVEV (reference sequence). The length of the CDR3 is 17 residues. Trimming took 4 bases from V and 0 from J, leaving 17 bases between them. CDR3 nucleotide sequence: TGTGCCAGCAGTTCCGGCCCCGGCAGGACTAGCACAGATACGCAGTATTTT. This translates into CASSSGPGRTSTDTQYF.

The gene calls are TRBV19 and TRBJ2-3; 8 bases fit TRBD2. Germline values: CDR1 LNHDA, CDR2 SQIVND (reference sequence). The CDR3 spans 16 residues. The V segment lost 5 bases and the J segment 7 bases; nucleotides outside the gene matches: 14. CDR3 sequence reads: CASSQWSGGNRYTQYF. The CDR3 DNA reads TGTGCCAGTAGTCAGTGGAGCGGGGGTAACCGCTATACGCAGTATTTT.

The rearrangement uses TRBV9 and TRBJ1-1; possible D gene TRBD1, 6 bases. Looked up from germline, CDR1 is SGDLS and CDR2 is YYNGEE. Trimming cost V 5 bases and J 1 base, with 15 bases left between them. The CDR3 runs 15 residues. The CDR3, as DNA: TGTGCCAGCAGGAAGAATGGACAGACGAACACTGAAGCTTTCTTT. This gives the protein CASRKNGQTNTEAFF.

Only a few counts were recorded for this clonotype. In nucleotides, the CDR3 is TGCAGTGCTAGAGTCAGCGGGGGGGCTGGCTACGAGCAGTACGTC. It yields the protein CSARVSGGAGYEQYV. V gene TRBV20-1 combines with J gene TRBJ2-7, with 10 bases aligning to TRBD2. CDR3 size: 15 residues. V was clipped by 1 base and J by 3 bases; unmatched bases: 6. The germline V gene encodes CDR1 DFQATT and CDR2 SNEGSKA (reference sequence).

The V call is TRBV18, the J call TRBJ2-3, with unresolved D. The CDR3 is 11 amino acids. The germline CDR1 and CDR2 sequences are KGHSH and LQKENI. Trimming cost V 4 bases and J 6 bases, with 5 bases left between them. CDR3 DNA: TGTGCCAGCTCACGGGTCGATACGCAGTATTTT. This sequence encodes CASSRVDTQYF.

There are a few counts of this clonotype. V usage is TRBV7-6 and J usage is TRBJ1-1; D call uncertain. Germline CDR1 reads SGHVS; CDR2 reads FNYEAQ. The CDR3 covers 13 residues. The V end lost 1 base, the J end lost 5 bases, and 8 bases lay between the germline ends. CDR3: CASSLEGWTEAFF. The DNA of the CDR3 is TGTGCCAGCAGCTTAGAGGGATGGACTGAAGCTTTCTTT.